The sequence of this TCR beta chain was determined in a study of T cells in Graves' hyperthyroidism and ophthalmopathy. RNA transcripts gave rise to amplified TCR beta CDR3 regions. First-round RT-PCR with HTBI primers amplified the TCR CDR3 region. TCRdb passed the multiplex PCR reads through MiXCR, listing each CDR3 protein once. The sample lists approximately 500,000 distinct CDR3 sequences; 46% were seen once. There are many counts of this clonotype. CDR1 is SEHNR and CDR2 is FQNEAQ in the germline V gene (reference sequence). V was pared by 5 bases and J by 2 bases, with 13 bases between. This CDR3 spans 14 amino acids.

The chain combines TRBV7-9 with TRBJ2-7; D unresolved. The sequenced material came from peripheral blood or thyroid tissue (not recorded which). The receptor was isolated from a woman aged 18-29 years with Graves' hyperthyroidism. CDR3 in amino acids: CASSPRRRTYEQYF. The CDR3 nucleotides are TGTGCCAGCAGCCCGCGCAGGCGTACCTACGAGCAGTACTTC.